These 15 T cell receptor beta chains were all obtained from the same sample, sequenced in a study of CD8 T cells in Susac syndrome. RNA, at 0.5 to 1 ug, was reverse transcribed with random hexamers. TCRdb called the immunoSEQ multiplex PCR reads again in MiXCR, with one record for every CDR3 protein. This sample has some 190,000 distinct CDR3 sequences; roughly 95% occur once, and the top ten carry 0.093%. Sequences were obtained from CD4+ T cells from PBMCs. Receptor source: a human donor with multiple sclerosis.

The CDR3 DNA follows: TGTGCCAGCAGCCAAGAGGGACAGCCGAACACTGAAGCTTTCTTT. This codes for CASSQEGQPNTEAFF. The chain is built from TRBV3-1 and TRBJ1-1, with TRBD1 identical over 7 bases. CDR1 is LGHDT and CDR2 is YNNKEL in the germline V gene (reference sequence). The CDR3 totals 15 residues. The junction had 2 bases not matched to a gene; V was cut back by 0 bases and J by 1 base. Using reference TRBV3-1 and TRBJ1-1 for the parts outside the CDR3, the full variable domain is DTAVSQTPKYLVTQMGNDKSIKCEQNLGHDTMYWYKQDSKKFLKIMFSYNNKELIINETVPNRFSPKSPDKAHLNLHINSLELGDSAVYFCASSQEGQPNTEAFFGQGTRLTVV.

The genes are TRBV5-1 and TRBJ1-2; the match to TRBD1 covers 8 bases. Germline V gene data show CDR1 as SGHRS and CDR2 as YFSETQ. With 4 bases clipped from V and 9 bases from J, the junction kept 5 bases outside the gene matches. CDR3 size: 12 residues. CDR3 bases: TGCGCCAGCAGCCTCGGACAGGGCAGCTACACCTTC. Protein: CASSLGQGSYTF.

This sequence joins TRBV30 and TRBJ1-6; 9 nucleotides align to TRBD1. This CDR3 is 14 amino acids long. Looked up from germline, CDR1 is GTSNPN and CDR2 is SVGIG (reference sequence). V gave up 1 base and J gave up 9 bases; unmatched junction bases: 4. As DNA, the CDR3 is TGTGCCTGGAGTGCGGGACAGGGTGGTTCACCCCTCCACTTT. Translating it yields CAWSAGQGGSPLHF.

V is TRBV7-3 and J is TRBJ2-1, with D possibly TRBD1 on 6 matching bases. Germline assignment: CDR1 SGHTA and CDR2 FQGTGA. CDR3 length: 15 residues. V shed 5 bases and J shed 7 bases, with 18 bases lying between them. This CDR3 reads CASSRSLQGKNEQFF. The CDR3 DNA is TGTGCCAGCAGCAGGTCTCTCCAGGGGAAAAATGAGCAGTTCTTC.

The chain combines TRBV30 with TRBJ1-1; maybe TRBD1 (5 bases). From germline, CDR1 is GTSNPN and CDR2 SVGIG (reference sequence). CDR3 length: 12 residues. V was clipped by 5 bases and J by 7 bases, with 14 bases between them. Written as DNA, the CDR3 is TGTGCCTGGTTAAGTGGGGCAGTTGAAGCTTTCTTT. Protein product: CAWLSGAVEAFF.

The V and J genes are TRBV7-2 and TRBJ2-1; D remains unclear. Germline loops: CDR1 SGHTA, CDR2 FQGNSA. Trimming removed 5 bases from V and 6 bases from J, with 11 bases in between. The CDR3 covers 13 residues. The CDR3 protein is CASSVDQRNEQFF. CDR3 coding DNA: TGTGCCAGCAGCGTAGACCAGCGCAATGAGCAGTTCTTC.

The genes are TRBV20-1 and TRBJ2-7; D possibly matches TRBD1 or TRBD2 (5 bases each). The ends were cut back, 5 bases at V and 7 bases at J, with 15 bases in the middle. Per germline, CDR1 DFQATT and CDR2 SNEGSKA (reference sequence). The CDR3 has 12 amino acids. The CDR3: CSAGDPLMEQYF. CDR3 bases: TGCAGTGCTGGGGACCCGCTCATGGAGCAGTACTTC.

The rearrangement joins TRBV7-2 to TRBJ2-4; the match to TRBD2 covers 7 bases. This CDR3 region has 14 residues. Germline V gives CDR1 SGHTA, CDR2 FQGNSA. V gave up 7 bases and J gave up 7 bases; unmatched junction bases: 10. The CDR3 reads CASTPAWGGNIQYF. Here the CDR3 DNA reads TGTGCCAGCACCCCCGCGTGGGGGGGGAACATTCAGTACTTC. Using reference TRBV7-2 and TRBJ2-4 for the parts outside the CDR3, the full variable domain is GAGVSQSPSNKVTEKGKDVELRCDPISGHTALYWYRQSLGQGLEFLIYFQGNSAPDKSGLPSDRFSAERTGGSVSTLTIQRTQQEDSAVYLCASTPAWGGNIQYFGAGTRLSVL.

V gene TRBV28 combines with J gene TRBJ1-5; D unclear. The CDR3 is 10 residues long. Germline V gives CDR1 MDHEN, CDR2 SYDVKM. The V end lost 8 bases, the J end lost 5 bases, and 4 bases lay between the germline ends. CDR3 DNA: TGTGCCAGCGGTGATCAGCCCCAGCATTTT. This gives the protein CASGDQPQHF.

The rearrangement uses TRBV29-1 and TRBJ2-5; no reliable D call. V lost 2 bases to trimming and J lost 5 bases, with 9 bases between them. This CDR3 is 12 amino acids long. Per the germline V gene, CDR1 is SQVTM and CDR2 is ANQGSEA. CDR3 in amino acids: CSVEWIGETQYF. The CDR3 DNA reads TGCAGCGTTGAATGGATCGGGGAGACCCAGTACTTC.

V gene TRBV6-2 or TRBV6-3 combines with J gene TRBJ2-1; tentative D call: TRBD1 (6 bases). V was pared by 5 bases and J by 12 bases, with 17 bases between. Germline assignment: CDR1 MNHEY and CDR2 SVGEGT. There are 13 residues in the CDR3. CDR3 coding DNA: TGTGCCAGCAGTACATCCTCCGCGACAGGGCAGTTCTTC. Protein product: CASSTSSATGQFF.

The chain has TRBV6-6 and TRBJ2-3; D call uncertain. The germline V gene encodes CDR1 MNHNY and CDR2 SVGAGI (reference sequence). The CDR3 runs to 13 residues. Between the trimmed V and J ends, which lost 7 bases and 6 bases, there was a span of 14 bases. CDR3 nucleotide sequence: TGTGCCAGCACCCTACCCCCGGCCGATACGCAGTATTTT. Its protein product is CASTLPPADTQYF.

J is TRBJ2-7 and V is TRBV20-1; D gene unclear. This CDR3 is 12 amino acids long. The V gene's germline CDR1 is DFQATT and CDR2 SNEGSKA (reference sequence). V was cut by 3 bases and J by 7 bases, with 13 bases left in between. The CDR3 DNA reads TGCAGTGCTAGGTGGAACGGCGAGGAGCAGTACTTC. Translation gives CSARWNGEEQYF.

The chain recombines TRBV5-1 with TRBJ1-5; 7 bases match TRBD1. The length of the CDR3 is 16 residues. Germline CDR1 and CDR2: SGHRS and YFSETQ. V lost 3 bases and J lost 3; bases outside the gene matches: 9. CDR3 in amino acids: CASSSGPGQLNQPQHF. The CDR3 bases are TGCGCCAGCAGCTCTGGACCGGGACAGCTCAATCAGCCCCAGCATTTT.

The CDR3 DNA reads TGCAGCGTCGCCACCGGACAGGCTCAACACACTGAAGCTTTCTTT. Protein product: CSVATGQAQHTEAFF. V gene TRBV29-1 combines with J gene TRBJ1-1, with 7 bases aligning to TRBD1. CDR1 and CDR2 (germline): SQVTM, ANQGSEA. This CDR3 is 15 amino acids long. V shed 6 bases and J 3 bases; nucleotides not matched to a gene: 13.